The rows below give T cell receptor beta chains drawn from one sample of a study of regulatory T cells in long-lasting Graves disease. Using its own MiXCR run on the multiplex PCR reads, TCRdb lists one record per CDR3 protein. The sample lists a few hundred thousand distinct CDR3 sequences, around 20% seen once, with about 26% in the top ten. Sample: peripheral blood mononuclear cells (PBMCs), taken when the disease was refractory, from a patient treated with antithyroid drugs. These receptors came from a female donor with Graves disease. Each CDR3 is given with its conserved first and last residue. Each record gives: V gene, CDR3 length, D gene, clone size, J gene, CDR3 protein, CDR3 DNA. The D gene is left open where the match is weak. Clone size is given for some rows only: seen once, a few or many times, or a class if the clone is expanded.

>TRBV9|18|NA|once|TRBJ2-7
CASSTRTGLPPDLYEQYF
TGTGCCAGCAGCACCCGAACGGGACTGCCACCGGACCTCTACGAGCAGTACTTC
>TRBV20-1|16|TRBD2|few|TRBJ2-7
CSAREPPASGAYEQYF
TGCAGTGCTAGAGAACCACCGGCTAGCGGGGCCTACGAGCAGTACTTC
>TRBV7-2|14|NA|many|TRBJ2-7
CASSSNRETFEQYF
TGTGCCAGCAGCTCAAACAGGGAAACGTTCGAGCAGTACTTC
>TRBV5-4|14|NA|few|TRBJ2-7
CASRLTGTSYEQYF
TGTGCCAGCAGACTCACCGGGACCTCCTACGAGCAGTACTTC
>TRBV28|15|NA|NA|TRBJ2-7
CASSLSTGDLQKQYF
TGTGCCAGCAGTTTATCTACGGGGGATCTTCAGAAGCAGTACTTC
>TRBV20-1|16|NA|few|TRBJ1-1
CSARDLREGSNTEAFF
TGCAGTGCTAGAGATCTAAGGGAAGGGTCGAACACTGAAGCTTTCTTT
>TRBV12-3/TRBV12-4|20|NA|NA|TRBJ2-3
CASSSDPVWGADNSTDTQYF
TGTGCCAGCAGTTCCGATCCGGTGTGGGGGGCCGACAATAGCACAGATACGCAGTATTTT
>TRBV28|12|NA|NA|TRBJ2-3
CASRGRQDTQYF
TGTGCCAGCAGGGGCCGGCAGGATACGCAGTATTTT
>TRBV5-1|15|NA|NA|TRBJ2-7
CASRSGGDSRYEQYF
TGCGCCAGCCGGAGTGGGGGAGACTCTAGATACGAGCAGTACTTC
>TRBV12-3/TRBV12-4|14|NA|NA|TRBJ2-1
CASSLRPSDNEQFF
TGTGCCAGCAGTTTAAGACCGTCCGATAATGAGCAGTTCTTC